This T cell receptor beta chain was sequenced in a study of shared clonotypes between healthy human individuals. A note on this clone: The same CDR3 also results from other DNA sequences found in this sample.

The table came from immunoSEQ multiplex PCR; TCRdb's copy has only in-frame clones and leaves some out. Altogether 2,500,000 or so clones are present, 80% to 95% being singletons, with the ten largest covering approximately 0.36%. V lost 5 bases and J lost 8; bases outside the gene matches: 6. CDR3 length: 14 amino acids. Per germline, CDR1 SGHTA and CDR2 FQGTGA. The rearrangement uses TRBV7-3 and TRBJ2-2; TRBD2 matches 9 bases. The source material was naive CD4+ T cells from PBMCs. Specified subset: CD45RA+ positively selected. This receptor was identified in a man aged 18 to 35 in good health. Some clones in this sample may be carry-over from other donors' samples. The DNA for the CDR3 is TGTGCCAGCAGCCCCTTAGCGGGAGTTGGGGAGCTGTTTTTT. This codes for CASSPLAGVGELFF.